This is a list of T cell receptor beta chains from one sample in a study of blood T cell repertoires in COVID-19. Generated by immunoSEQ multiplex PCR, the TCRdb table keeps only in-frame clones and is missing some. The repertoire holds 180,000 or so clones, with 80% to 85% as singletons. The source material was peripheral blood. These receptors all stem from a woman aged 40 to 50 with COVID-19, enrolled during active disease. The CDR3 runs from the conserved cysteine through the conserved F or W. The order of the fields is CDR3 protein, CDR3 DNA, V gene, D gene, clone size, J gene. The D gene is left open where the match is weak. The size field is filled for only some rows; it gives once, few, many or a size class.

CATSVRQGTNTEAFF	TGTGCCACCAGCGTTCGACAGGGAACGAACACTGAAGCTTTCTTT	TRBV15	TRBD1	-	TRBJ1-1
CASRRGGAETQYF	TGTGCCAGCCGTCGGGGGGGGGCTGAGACCCAGTACTTC	TRBV12-3/TRBV12-4	TRBD2	-	TRBJ2-5
CATTPRVAIGYTF	TGTGCCACCACCCCCAGGGTGGCTATCGGCTACACCTTC	TRBV2	-	-	TRBJ1-2
CASSTGTVFPYEQYF	TGTGCCAGTAGTACCGGGACAGTTTTTCCCTACGAGCAGTACTTC	TRBV19	TRBD1	once	TRBJ2-7
CSVENLGTDIHEQYF	TGCAGCGTTGAAAACCTAGGGACAGATATCCACGAGCAGTACTTC	TRBV29-1	TRBD1	-	TRBJ2-7
CASSPNRFAYGYTF	TGTGCCAGCAGTCCTAATCGATTTGCCTATGGCTACACCTTC	TRBV28	-	-	TRBJ1-2
CATTDRSNTEAFF	TGTGCCACCACGGACAGATCGAACACTGAAGCTTTCTTT	TRBV24-1	-	-	TRBJ1-1
CASSKVQRGYNEQFF	TGTGCCAGCAGCAAAGTACAGCGGGGCTACAATGAGCAGTTCTTC	TRBV21-1	-	once	TRBJ2-1
CSVEGQNSNQPQHF	TGCAGCGTTGAAGGACAGAATAGCAATCAGCCCCAGCATTTT	TRBV29-1	-	-	TRBJ1-5
CASSPGTGGYGYTF	TGCGCCAGCAGTCCCGGGACAGGGGGCTATGGCTACACCTTC	TRBV23-1	TRBD1	-	TRBJ1-2
CASSSSGLGYNEQFF	TGTGCCAGCAGTTCTTCCGGACTAGGGTACAATGAGCAGTTCTTC	TRBV28	TRBD2	-	TRBJ2-1